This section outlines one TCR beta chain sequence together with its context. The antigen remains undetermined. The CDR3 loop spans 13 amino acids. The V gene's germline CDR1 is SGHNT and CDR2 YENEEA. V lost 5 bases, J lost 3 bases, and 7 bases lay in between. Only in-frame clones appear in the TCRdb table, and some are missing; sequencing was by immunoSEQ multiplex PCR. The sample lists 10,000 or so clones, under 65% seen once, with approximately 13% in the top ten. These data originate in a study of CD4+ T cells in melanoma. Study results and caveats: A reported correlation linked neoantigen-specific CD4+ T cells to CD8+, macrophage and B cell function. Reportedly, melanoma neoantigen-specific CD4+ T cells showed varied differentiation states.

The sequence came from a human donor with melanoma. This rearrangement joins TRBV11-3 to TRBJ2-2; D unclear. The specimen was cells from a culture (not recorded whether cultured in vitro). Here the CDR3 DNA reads TGTGCCAGCAGCCTCATACACACCGGGGAGCTGTTTTTT. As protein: CASSLIHTGELFF. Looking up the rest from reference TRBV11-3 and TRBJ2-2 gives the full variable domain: EAGVVQSPRYKIIEKKQPVAFWCNPISGHNTLYWYLQNLGQGPELLIRYENEEAVDDSQLPKDRFSAERLKGVDSTLKIQPAELGDSAVYLCASSLIHTGELFFGEGSRLTVL.